A single sample is the source of the 14 T cell receptor beta chains below, sequenced in a study of OX40 agonist ivuxolimab in advanced cancers. TCRdb's table, derived via immunoSEQ multiplex PCR, lists solely in-frame clones and lacks some. The data contain roughly 81,000 clones, 88% of them singletons. Sample: CD4+ or CD8+ T cells sorted from blood, taken in a trial of the OX40 agonist ivuxolimab. The receptors stem from an adult with an advanced solid tumor such as melanoma, head and neck, liver or kidney cancer.

V usage is TRBV7-2 and J usage is TRBJ1-5; TRBD1 agrees at 7 bases. The CDR3 has 16 amino acids. Losses at the gene ends were 1 base for V and 3 bases for J; bases not matched to a gene: 6. Germline V gene lookup returns CDR1 SGHTA and CDR2 FQGNSA. The CDR3 region is CASSLGEGAYNQPQHF. CDR3 bases: TGTGCCAGCAGCTTAGGGGAGGGGGCCTACAATCAGCCCCAGCATTTT.

A word on this clone: This sample includes further DNA sequences coding for the same CDR3. The J gene is TRBJ2-3, the V gene TRBV9; TRBD2 might be the D (6 bases). The germline V gene has CDR1 SGDLS and CDR2 YYNGEE. Trimming removed 5 bases at V and 1 base at J, with 17 bases between. The CDR3 sequence is 16 residues long. CDR3 in DNA: TGTGCCAGCAGTGCCCGACTAGTGGGGCGCACAGATACGCAGTATTTT. Translated, it gives CASSARLVGRTDTQYF.

J is TRBJ2-5 and V is TRBV19; D may be TRBD1 (5 bases). Between the trimmed V and J ends, which lost 3 bases and 1 base, there was a span of 6 bases. The CDR3 totals 13 residues. Germline V gene data show CDR1 as LNHDA and CDR2 as SQIVND (reference sequence). This CDR3 is CASSIQGQETQYF. The CDR3 DNA reads TGTGCCAGTAGTATCCAGGGCCAAGAGACCCAGTACTTC.

The DNA of the CDR3 is TGTGCCAGCACCCCAGACAGGGCGGCTAACTATGGCTACACCTTC. Translating gives CASTPDRAANYGYTF. V is TRBV5-4 and J is TRBJ1-2; 7 bases align to TRBD1. The germline CDR1 and CDR2 sequences are SGHNT and YYREEE (reference sequence). V lost 6 bases, J lost 0 bases, and 8 bases stayed unmatched. This CDR3 has 15 amino acids.

The CDR3 reads CASRKGTAEETQYF. In DNA, the CDR3 is TGTGCCAGCAGGAAAGGGACAGCTGAAGAGACCCAGTACTTC. The chain employs TRBV11-2 and TRBJ2-5; 7 positions match TRBD1. CDR3 size: 14 residues. V was clipped by 6 bases and J by 3 bases; unmatched bases: 7. The germline gives CDR1 SGHAT, CDR2 FQNNGV.

The chain couples TRBV2 to TRBJ1-1, with a tentative D call TRBD1 (6 bases). Germline V CDR1 and CDR2: SNHLY, FYNNEI. V gave up 6 bases and J gave up 1 base, with 21 bases separating them. This CDR3 is 17 amino acids long. The CDR3 nucleotides read TGTGCCAGCAGGCCCGGGTCTGGGGGCGATTGGAACACTGAAGCTTTCTTT. It translates to CASRPGSGGDWNTEAFF.

V gene TRBV5-1 combines with J gene TRBJ2-1; 12 nucleotides agree with TRBD2. CDR1 SGHRS and CDR2 YFSETQ come from the germline V gene. There are 15 residues in the CDR3. V lost 3 bases, J lost 5 bases, and 3 bases stayed unmatched. The CDR3: CASSSGLAGNNEQFF. CDR3 nucleotide sequence: TGCGCCAGCAGCTCGGGACTAGCGGGTAACAATGAGCAGTTCTTC.

The J gene is TRBJ1-2, the V gene TRBV5-6; 7 bases line up with TRBD1. The CDR3 contains 16 residues. With V trimmed by 3 bases and J by 1 base, 9 bases remained unmatched. The V gene's germline CDR1 is SGHDT and CDR2 YYEEEE. CDR3 nucleotides: TGTGCCAGCAGCTCCGACAGGGAAATCCATAACTATGGCTACACCTTC. This codes for CASSSDREIHNYGYTF. Supplemented by reference TRBV5-6 and TRBJ1-2, the full variable domain reads DAGVTQSPTHLIKTRGQQVTLRCSPKSGHDTVSWYQQALGQGPQFIFQYYEEEERQRGNFPDRFSGHQFPNYSSELNVNALLLGDSALYLCASSSDREIHNYGYTFGSGTRLTVV.

The chain is built from TRBV7-8 and TRBJ1-3, with D tentatively TRBD1 (5 bases). The CDR3 loop spans 19 amino acids. Germline V gene lookup returns CDR1 SGHVS and CDR2 FQNEAQ. V was cut by 4 bases and J by 0 bases, with 22 bases left in between. The CDR3 nucleotides read TGTGCCAGCAGCTCTTACAGGTTCCGACCGCTCAACTCTGGAAACACCATATATTTT. It yields the protein CASSSYRFRPLNSGNTIYF. Filled out from reference TRBV7-8 and TRBJ1-3, the complete variable domain reads GAGVSQSPRYKVAKRGQDVALRCDPISGHVSLFWYQQALGQGPEFLTYFQNEAQLDKSGLPSDRFFAERPEGSVSTLKIQRTQQEDSAVYLCASSSYRFRPLNSGNTIYFGEGSWLTVV.

This clone was picked up one time. The chain joins TRBV4-1 to TRBJ2-1, with D tentatively TRBD2 (5 bases). The ends were cut back, 0 bases at V and 12 bases at J, with 12 bases in the middle. Per the germline V gene, CDR1 is MGHRA and CDR2 is YSYEKL. CDR3 length: 13 amino acids. CDR3 in DNA: TGCGCCAGCAGCCAAGATCCGGGAATAGGGCAGTTCTTC. Translation: CASSQDPGIGQFF.

The chain combines TRBV19 with TRBJ2-3, with D perhaps being TRBD1 or TRBD2 (6 bases each). This CDR3 is 16 amino acids long. Trimming took off 5 bases at V and 6 bases at J, with 21 bases between the two ends. The germline V gene has CDR1 LNHDA and CDR2 SQIVND (reference sequence). CDR3 residues: CASSQTDSGGPDTQYF. DNA for the CDR3: TGTGCCAGTAGTCAAACTGATAGTGGGGGGCCGGATACGCAGTATTTT.

V is TRBV5-1 and J is TRBJ1-3; a possible D gene is TRBD1 (6 bases). The CDR3 has 14 residues. The germline CDR1 and CDR2 sequences are SGHRS and YFSETQ. V dropped 3 bases and J dropped 2 bases, with 9 bases sitting between them. The CDR3 here is CASSSQGTGNTIYF. As DNA, the CDR3 is TGCGCCAGCAGCTCCCAGGGGACTGGAAACACCATATATTTT.

The chain links TRBV7-9 to TRBJ2-5; D perhaps matches TRBD1 (6 bases). This CDR3 spans 15 amino acids. In germline, CDR1 is SEHNR, CDR2 FQNEAQ (reference sequence). V shed 5 bases and J shed 1 base, with 14 bases lying between them. CDR3 protein: CASSHTDRSQETQYF. CDR3 coding DNA: TGTGCCAGCAGCCATACAGACAGGTCCCAAGAGACCCAGTACTTC.

J is TRBJ2-7 and V is TRBV5-1, with D possibly TRBD1 on 7 matching bases. This CDR3 contains 14 residues. V dropped 4 bases and J dropped 0 bases, with 11 bases sitting between them. Germline values: CDR1 SGHRS, CDR2 YFSETQ. As DNA, the CDR3 is TGCGCCAGCAGCCCGGGGGACAGCTCCTACGAGCAGTACTTC. Translation gives CASSPGDSSYEQYF. Looking up the rest from reference TRBV5-1 and TRBJ2-7 gives the full variable domain: KAGVTQTPRYLIKTRGQQVTLSCSPISGHRSVSWYQQTPGQGLQFLFEYFSETQRNKGNFPGRFSGRQFSNSRSEMNVSTLELGDSALYLCASSPGDSSYEQYFGPGTRLTVT.